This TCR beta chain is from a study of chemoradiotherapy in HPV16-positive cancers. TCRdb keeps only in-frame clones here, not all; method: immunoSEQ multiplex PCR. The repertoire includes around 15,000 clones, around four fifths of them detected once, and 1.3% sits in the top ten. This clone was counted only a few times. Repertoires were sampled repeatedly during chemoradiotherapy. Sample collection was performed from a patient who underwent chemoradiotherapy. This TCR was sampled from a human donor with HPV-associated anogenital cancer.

CDR3 region: CASSSPRDKAGEQYF. DNA for the CDR3: TGTGCCAGCAGTTCCCCCCGGGACAAGGCTGGCGAGCAGTACTTC. This chain connects TRBV28 to TRBJ2-7; possible D gene TRBD1, 6 bases. The CDR3 extends over 15 amino acids. The germline V gene encodes CDR1 MDHEN and CDR2 SYDVKM. The V end lost 4 bases, the J end lost 6 bases, and 19 bases lay between the germline ends. Full variable domain (remainder filled in from reference TRBV28 and TRBJ2-7): DVKVTQSSRYLVKRTGEKVFLECVQDMDHENMFWYRQDPGLGLRLIYFSYDVKMKEKGDIPEGYSVSREKKERFSLILESASTNQTSMYLCASSSPRDKAGEQYFGPGTRLTVT.